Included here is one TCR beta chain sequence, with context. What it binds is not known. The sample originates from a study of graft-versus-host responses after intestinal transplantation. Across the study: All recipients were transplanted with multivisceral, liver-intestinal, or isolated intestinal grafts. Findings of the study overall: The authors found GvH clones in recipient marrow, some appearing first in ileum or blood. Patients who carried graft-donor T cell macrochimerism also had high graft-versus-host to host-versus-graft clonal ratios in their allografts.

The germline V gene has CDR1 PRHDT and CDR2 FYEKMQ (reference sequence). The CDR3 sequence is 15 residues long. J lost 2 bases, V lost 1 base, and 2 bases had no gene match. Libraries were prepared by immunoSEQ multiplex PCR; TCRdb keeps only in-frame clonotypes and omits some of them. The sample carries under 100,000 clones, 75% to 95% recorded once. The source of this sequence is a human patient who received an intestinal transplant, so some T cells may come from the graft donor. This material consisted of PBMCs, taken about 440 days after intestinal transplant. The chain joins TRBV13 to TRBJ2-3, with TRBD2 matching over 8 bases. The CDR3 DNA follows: TGTGCCAGCAGCTTAGCTAGCGGGTACACAGATACGCAGTATTTT. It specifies CASSLASGYTDTQYF. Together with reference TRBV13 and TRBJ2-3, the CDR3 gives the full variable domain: AAGVIQSPRHLIKEKRETATLKCYPIPRHDTVYWYQQGPGQDPQFLISFYEKMQSDKGSIPDRFSAQQFSDYHSELNMSSLELGDSALYFCASSLASGYTDTQYFGPGTRLTVL.